This TCR beta chain was sequenced during a study of blood T cell repertoires in COVID-19. At the level of the study: PBMCs, B-cell-depleted T cells, or T cells provided the cDNA or gDNA that made up the material.

The protocol was immunoSEQ multiplex PCR, while the TCRdb copy is restricted to in-frame clones and leaves out a portion. This sample carries some 46,000 clones, around 86% of them seen once, and the ten largest clones take 6.5% to 8.5%. The CDR3 is 15 amino acids. Germline V gene sequence: CDR1 SGHRS, CDR2 YFSETQ. Between the trimmed V and J ends, which lost 1 base and 5 bases, there was a span of 10 bases. The clonotype was recovered from a man aged 60-69 years with active COVID-19. This chain connects TRBV5-1 to TRBJ1-6; D is unclear. The sample taken for sequencing was peripheral blood. The CDR3 region has the DNA TGCGCCAGCAGCTTGAGGACGGGAAATAATTCACCCCTCCACTTT. Protein product: CASSLRTGNNSPLHF.